This entry lists 20 T cell receptor beta chains sequenced from one sample in a study of cytomegalovirus exposure and HLA in healthy donors. The PCR made use of 60 Vbeta and 13 Jbeta primers. TCRdb's copy holds only in-frame clones and misses some; the assay was immunoSEQ multiplex PCR. The profile shows about 160,000 clones, around 68% of them singletons. Sample: PBMCs. The receptors shown here come from a woman aged 40 to 49 in good health and CMV-seropositive.

This clone was observed a handful of times. The rearrangement links TRBV7-2 to TRBJ2-1, with D unresolved. Germline V gene lookup returns CDR1 SGHTA and CDR2 FQGNSA. This CDR3 has 15 amino acids. Trimming took off 6 bases at V and 0 bases at J, with 12 bases between the two ends. CDR3 nucleotides: TGTGCCAGCAGACTAAGCCAGAGCTCCTACAATGAGCAGTTCTTC. Translation gives CASRLSQSSYNEQFF.

The gene calls are TRBV6-5 and TRBJ2-7; TRBD1 agrees at 8 bases. The CDR3 has 14 amino acids. CDR1 MNHEY and CDR2 SVGAGI come from the germline V gene. J gave up 3 bases and V 2 bases, and 3 bases lay outside the gene matches. The CDR3 protein is CASSYGTGHYEQYF. The CDR3 DNA reads TGTGCCAGCAGTTACGGGACAGGCCACTACGAGCAGTACTTC.

The genes are TRBV28 and TRBJ1-1; weak D call: TRBD1 (6 bases). The length of the CDR3 is 13 residues. V was shortened by 7 bases and J by 1 base, with 10 bases between the two germline ends. Per germline, CDR1 MDHEN and CDR2 SYDVKM. The CDR3 DNA reads as TGTGCCAGCATGGGACATCAGAACACTGAAGCTTTCTTT. This encodes CASMGHQNTEAFF.

V gene TRBV19 combines with J gene TRBJ2-4; TRBD1 might be the D (7 bases). CDR1 LNHDA and CDR2 SQIVND come from the germline V gene (reference sequence). The V end lost 6 bases, the J end lost 5 bases, and 17 bases lay between the germline ends. The CDR3 has 15 residues. CDR3 loop: CASSQGGPFQNIQYF. DNA of the CDR3: TGTGCCAGTAGCCAGGGGGGCCCTTTCCAAAACATTCAGTACTTC.

The rearrangement uses TRBV29-1 and TRBJ2-5; 12 bases fit TRBD2. Germline V gene lookup returns CDR1 SQVTM and CDR2 ANQGSEA. V dropped 6 bases and J dropped 5; count of bases not matched to a gene: 7. CDR3 length: 14 residues. CDR3 in DNA: TGCAGCGTATCTAGCGGGAGGGCCGGGGAGACCCAGTACTTC. This sequence encodes CSVSSGRAGETQYF.

This clone was seen only a few times. The CDR3 here is CAGPRGIPPYEQYF. The CDR3 DNA sequence: TGCGCCGGACCGAGGGGGATCCCCCCTTACGAGCAGTACTTC. This chain links TRBV10-1 with TRBJ2-7, with D maybe TRBD1 (6 bases). Germline lookup yields CDR1 WNHNN and CDR2 SYGVQD (reference sequence). CDR3 length: 14 amino acids. Trimming took 11 bases from V and 4 from J, leaving 21 bases between them.

The chain is built from TRBV23-1 and TRBJ2-3, with TRBD1 matching 10 bases. TRBV23-1 is given ORF status, its function remaining uncertain. The CDR3 is made up of 16 amino acids. J gave up 1 base and V 6 bases, and 7 bases lay outside the gene matches. CDR3 sequence: CASSRQGQGCTDTQYF. Here the CDR3 DNA reads TGCGCCAGCAGCCGGCAGGGACAGGGGTGCACAGATACGCAGTATTTT.

J is TRBJ1-2 and V is TRBV7-2; D is ambiguous. This CDR3 has 13 amino acids. Deletions cut 5 bases from V and 3 bases from J, with 10 bases between. Germline CDR1 SGHTA, CDR2 FQGNSA. This CDR3 reads CASSPGPDYGYTF. The CDR3 DNA sequence: TGTGCCAGCAGCCCCGGTCCGGACTATGGCTACACCTTC.

The chain combines TRBV11-1 with TRBJ1-2; TRBD1 matches at 8 bases. Trimming at V came to 4 bases and at J to 6 bases, leaving 7 bases not matched to a gene. Germline CDR1 SGHAT, CDR2 FQDESV (reference sequence). The CDR3 is 14 amino acids. The CDR3 DNA is TGTGCCAGCAGCTCAAGCAGGACAGGGAATGGCTACACCTTC. This codes for CASSSSRTGNGYTF.

The chain recombines TRBV28 with TRBJ1-4, with 10 bases lining up with TRBD1. The CDR3 is 14 residues long. Germline-derived CDR1 and CDR2 are MDHEN and SYDVKM. V trimming: 7 bases; J trimming: 8 bases; junction bases outside the gene matches: 7. CDR3 sequence: CASTLTGGGEKLFF. In nucleotides, the CDR3 is TGTGCCAGCACCCTGACAGGGGGCGGGGAAAAACTGTTTTTT. The full variable domain, in which reference TRBV28 and TRBJ1-4 provide the parts outside the CDR3, is DVKVTQSSRYLVKRTGEKVFLECVQDMDHENMFWYRQDPGLGLRLIYFSYDVKMKEKGDIPEGYSVSREKKERFSLILESASTNQTSMYLCASTLTGGGEKLFFGSGTQLSVL.

The rearrangement joins TRBV6-6 to TRBJ1-1; D remains ambiguous. Between the trimmed V and J ends, which lost 2 bases and 10 bases, there was a span of 17 bases. Germline CDR1 is MNHNY and CDR2 is SVGAGI (reference sequence). The CDR3 has 14 amino acids. The CDR3 reads CASSYREALGGAFF. The DNA of the CDR3 is TGTGCCAGCAGTTACCGTGAGGCCCTGGGTGGAGCTTTCTTT.

The chain combines TRBV5-5 with TRBJ1-2; 7 bases match TRBD1. CDR3 length: 14 amino acids. The V and J ends lost 5 bases and 8 bases, in that order; junction bases with no gene match: 12. The V gene's germline CDR1 is SGHKS and CDR2 YYEKEE (reference sequence). The CDR3: CASSSDRFYVGYTF. Written as DNA, the CDR3 is TGTGCCAGCAGTTCGGACAGGTTCTATGTGGGCTACACCTTC.

This clone has a single count. This CDR3 reads CASRVDRDYEQYF. The DNA of the CDR3 is TGCGCCAGCAGAGTAGACAGGGACTACGAGCAGTACTTC. The V and J genes are TRBV5-1 and TRBJ2-7; 7 bases agree with TRBD1. The V gene's germline CDR1 is SGHRS and CDR2 YFSETQ. The CDR3 covers 13 residues. Trimming took 5 bases from V and 3 from J; bases not matched to a gene: 5.

The V gene is TRBV7-2, the J gene TRBJ1-5; TRBD1 matches 8 bases. The CDR3 consists of 15 residues. Unmatched junction bases numbered 5, after V lost 1 base and J lost 6 bases. The germline V gene has CDR1 SGHTA and CDR2 FQGNSA. The CDR3 sequence: CASSLVRGQGQPQHF. For the CDR3, the DNA is TGTGCCAGCAGCTTAGTCAGGGGGCAGGGTCAGCCCCAGCATTTT.

The table lists this clone with a count of one. The rearrangement links TRBV19 to TRBJ1-1; 10 nucleotides match TRBD1. Germline trimming cut 6 bases from V and 11 bases from J; bases unmatched to any gene: 12. CDR1 and CDR2 (germline): LNHDA, SQIVND (reference sequence). The CDR3 covers 14 residues. This chain's CDR3 is CASREGQGRRGAFF. DNA for the CDR3: TGTGCCAGTAGGGAGGGACAGGGGAGGAGAGGGGCTTTCTTT. Full variable domain (remainder filled in from reference TRBV19 and TRBJ1-1): DGGITQSPKYLFRKEGQNVTLSCEQNLNHDAMYWYRQDPGQGLRLIYYSQIVNDFQKGDIAEGYSVSREKKESFPLTVTSAQKNPTAFYLCASREGQGRRGAFFGQGTRLTVV.

The rearrangement uses TRBV29-1 and TRBJ2-1; D perhaps matches TRBD1 (5 bases). Germline lookup yields CDR1 SQVTM and CDR2 ANQGSEA. The CDR3 spans 11 residues. V dropped 8 bases and J dropped 16 bases, with 21 bases sitting between them. Here the CDR3 DNA reads TGCAGCTCAACAACCGACAGAGCCTTATTCTTC. Amino acid sequence: CSSTTDRALFF.

The chain links TRBV18 to TRBJ2-1; TRBD2 matches at 8 bases. Per germline, CDR1 KGHSH and CDR2 LQKENI. This CDR3 contains 18 residues. Germline trimming cut 3 bases from V and 5 bases from J; bases unmatched to any gene: 15. CDR3 in DNA: TGTGCCAGCTCACCTGGACTGATTAGCGGGGATTTTAACAATGAGCAGTTCTTC. This encodes CASSPGLISGDFNNEQFF.

This clone was seen a handful of times. This chain connects TRBV5-6 to TRBJ2-2, with 8 bases that match TRBD1. The CDR3 spans 17 residues. The V gene end was trimmed by 1 base and the J gene end by 6 bases; junction bases not matched to a gene: 11. CDR1 and CDR2 from the germline V gene are SGHDT and YYEEEE. The CDR3 spells CASSLWWQGAIAGELFF. CDR3 nucleotides: TGTGCCAGCAGCTTGTGGTGGCAGGGGGCTATCGCCGGGGAGCTGTTTTTT.

The chain is built from TRBV7-2 and TRBJ2-5, with a weak D call TRBD1 (6 bases). Germline loops: CDR1 SGHTA, CDR2 FQGNSA. V was trimmed by 1 base and J by 5 bases, leaving 8 bases between them. This CDR3 comprises 13 residues. CDR3 in DNA: TGTGCCAGCAGCTTAGACAGGGAGGAGACCCAGTACTTC. Its protein is CASSLDREETQYF.

This clone was picked up one time. The chain uses TRBV7-9 and TRBJ2-5; 8 bases match TRBD1. CDR3 length equals 16 residues. The V gene end was trimmed by 5 bases and the J gene end by 5 bases; junction bases not matched to a gene: 13. The V gene's germline CDR1 is SEHNR and CDR2 FQNEAQ (reference sequence). The CDR3, as DNA: TGTGCCAGCAGCCCACCGGGACAGGTTTCTGTGGAGACCCAGTACTTC. Amino acids: CASSPPGQVSVETQYF.